The T cell receptor beta chain under discussion was sequenced for a study of early T cells in non-severe SARS-CoV-2 infection. Study background: Chains were not paired, and sequencing was done on bulk RNA from unsorted whole blood.

General study results and limits: Matching against VDJdb likely underestimated virus-specific expansions, favoring anti-spike CD8.

V lost 3 bases and J lost 2; bases outside the gene matches: 3. This CDR3 is built from 15 residues. The germline CDR1 and CDR2 sequences are SGHNT and YYREEE (reference sequence). Of note for this clonotype: Its antigen remains unknown.

In the library, individual cDNA molecules carried attached unique molecular identifiers. Via MiXCR, TCRdb re-called the 5' RACE reads, giving one row per CDR3 protein. Of 63,000 or so distinct CDR3 sequences listed, approximately 10% were seen once; the top ten hold around 6%. The TCR originated in an adult who was a healthcare worker with PCR-confirmed SARS-CoV-2 infection or an uninfected control (not recorded which). The sequenced sample was whole blood, obtained at baseline. The rearrangement joins TRBV5-4 to TRBJ2-4; 9 bases map to TRBD2. Here the CDR3 reads CASSSLAGSKNIQYF. CDR3 nucleotides: TGTGCCAGCAGCTCTCTAGCGGGGTCCAAAAACATTCAGTACTTC. Full variable domain (outside the CDR3, taken from reference TRBV5-4 and TRBJ2-4): ETGVTQSPTHLIKTRGQQVTLRCSSQSGHNTVSWYQQALGQGPQFIFQYYREEENGRGNFPPRFSGLQFPNYSSELNVNALELDDSALYLCASSSLAGSKNIQYFGAGTRLSVL.